The entry below gives a single T cell receptor (beta chain) sequence along with its context. This clonotype occurred a few times. No cognate antigen has been identified for it. No base qualities exist here, and no much larger clone lies one base off it. The CDR3 sequence holds 14 residues, the cysteine and phenylalanine included. The entry retains the CDR3 DNA only, 42 bases that are in frame from base 1. Per the germline V gene, ENHRY is the CDR1 and SYGVKD is the CDR2. V trim: 10 bases; J trim: 6 bases; unmatched bases: 9. Library preparation used RT-PCR. Instrument on record: NextSeq 550. TCRdb took the public reads, trimmed them with fastp at Q25, ran MiXCR for clone calling and kept in-frame beta chains. Each record represents a unique CDR3 protein, reported with the most common genes and DNA among its rows. The sample table records about a million distinct CDR3 sequences; about 20% of these occur just once. The ten largest account for roughly 6% of the sample.

The data originate from a study of patients and donors after allogeneic stem cell transplantation (dated by TCRdb to 2020 to 2021). The source of this sequence is a human donor who was either an allogeneic HSCT recipient or a stem cell or donor lymphocyte infusion donor (not recorded which). It is not recorded whose cells these are; they may come from a transplant donor. Sequencing used blood, either unsorted or a sorted T cell fraction (not recorded which). This receptor chain uses TRBV10-3 and TRBJ2-1; 10 central bases correspond to TRBD1. CDR3 protein: CATSRGQGSNEQFF. The nucleotide sequence reads as follows: TGTGCCACCTCCAGGGGACAGGGGTCCAATGAGCAGTTCTTC.